This T cell receptor (beta chain) was observed in a study of CD8+CD57+ T cells in acquired aplastic anemia (dated by TCRdb to the late 2010s). Some background on the complete study: DNA extracted from sorted CD4+ and CD8+ cells had a mean of around 3.3 ug, with a range of about 0.19 to 30 ug. CD8+CD57+ expansion was defined as a frequency above the mean frequency observed in healthy subjects. The investigation overall reported the following: Some 27 CD8+ CDR3 sequences were found in both patients and controls but appeared to be highly expressed in patients and within the immunodominant clones of the patients. Patients and healthy controls showed no significant difference in CD8+ Simpson's diversity (P=0.060).

Genomic DNA was used as template for profiling of TCR beta VDJ combinations and CDR3 sequences. TCR repertoire sequencing was run on an Illumina HiSeq 2000. Concerning the study's data processing: TRBV/TRBJ rearrangement plots, CDR3 size and DJ length profiles, and Simpson's diversity index were used to evaluate the repertoires. Whichever DNA sequence was most abundant in the deep sequencing data was defined as the immunodominant clone. CDR3 amino acid sequences were screened for sharing across subjects and compared with published repertoires and the VDJdb database. TCRdb passed the public sequencing reads through fastp at Q25 and MiXCR, retaining productive beta sequences. Identical CDR3 protein sequences are pooled into one entry, listed with their most common genes and DNA. The V and J calls here are based on TCRdb, not the publication. The sample table lists approximately 130,000 distinct CDR3 sequences, over 30% of them with a count of one. The top ten clonotypes cover around 2.7% of the sample.

Looking up the germline V gene (reference sequence) yields CDR1 MNHEY and CDR2 SMNVEV. The cysteine opens and the phenylalanine closes a CDR3 of 16 amino acids. Of all the DNA, just the CDR3 is kept, 48 bases in frame from base 1. V ends up 2 bases short and J 4 bases short, with an unmatched junction base count of 8. The patients picked for sequencing were ones in whom flow cytometry had shown an expansion of CD8+CD57+ cells. Every patient had severe acquired aplastic anemia, diagnosed using the International Study of Aplastic Anemia and Agranulocytosis and Camitta criteria. No patient had received any therapy when blood was sampled. TCR repertoires of sorted CD4+ and CD8+ blood T cells from severe aplastic anemia patients and healthy subjects were deep-sequenced in the study. Patients were enrolled in the USA under clinicaltrials.gov protocols 00001620, 01623167, 00001397, 00071045, 00081523 and 00961064. Ficoll-Paque density gradient centrifugation was used to isolate peripheral blood mononuclear cells. Before DNA extraction, CD4+ and CD8+ T cells were sorted with FACS or magnetic beads.

Turning to this clonotype: This clone's antigen is unknown. The record has no base qualities; no much larger clone is one base away.

In this chain, TRBV27 is recombined with TRBJ2-3, with 8 central nucleotides matching TRBD2. Sequenced: sorted CD4+, CD8+, or CD8+CD57+ T cells (not recorded which) from PBMCs. The clonotype originates from a human donor with aplastic anemia. The nucleotides are TGTGCCAGCAGTTTACTAAACGGGGGGGCATCAGATACGCAGTATTTT. It is translated as CASSLLNGGASDTQYF.